This note documents a single TCR beta chain sequence. Antigen unknown. The length of the CDR3 is 14 residues. Trimming stripped 4 bases from V and 9 bases from J, with 13 bases between. Per the germline V gene, CDR1 is SGHAT and CDR2 is FQNNGV. The data are from a study of identical twins. Study-wide findings and caveats: Fewer insertions characterized abundant cord blood beta clonotypes, whereas memory repertoires showed none. Twin pairs' shared out-of-frame alpha sequences were enriched in low generation probability. A cross-sectional statistical analysis, not follow-up of the same donors, supported the conclusions.

A template switching step contributed a universal primer site, while unique molecular identifiers were present in the cDNA. TCRdb re-analysed the 5' RACE reads in MiXCR, keeping a single row per CDR3 protein. The sample has hundreds of thousands of distinct CDR3 sequences, less than 7% seen once. This chain connects TRBV11-2 to TRBJ1-6; D remains ambiguous. What was sequenced was naive T cells sorted from blood. The source is a man aged 18 to 29 in good health. For the CDR3, the DNA is TGTGCCAGCAGCTGGGCCCGGACGCTTTCACCCCTCCACTTT. Its translation is CASSWARTLSPLHF.